This T cell receptor beta chain was captured in a study of blood T cell repertoires in COVID-19. The table came from immunoSEQ multiplex PCR; TCRdb's copy has only in-frame clones and leaves some out. The sample lists 150,000 to 200,000 clones, approximately 85% occurring once. Germline V gives CDR1 ENHRY, CDR2 SYGVKD. The V and J ends lost 11 bases and 4 bases respectively, with 14 bases between them. This CDR3 spans 13 amino acids. This receptor was taken from a man aged 60 to 75 with acute or convalescent COVID-19. This chain joins TRBV10-3 and TRBJ2-2, with a tentative D call TRBD2 (6 bases). Source material: peripheral blood. The CDR3 protein is CAVGGLVTGELFF. CDR3 sequence (DNA): TGTGCCGTAGGAGGGCTGGTCACCGGGGAGCTGTTTTTT.